A single sample gave rise to the 16 T cell receptor beta chains below, sequenced in a study of T cells in Graves' hyperthyroidism and ophthalmopathy. TCR beta CDR3 sequences were amplified from RNA transcripts. HTBI primers were the set used in a first-round RT-PCR of the TCR CDR3. TCRdb analysed the multiplex PCR reads with MiXCR anew, one entry per CDR3 protein. The table records hundreds of thousands of distinct CDR3 sequences, around 20% of them present only once. Sequencing was carried out using blood. These receptors were taken from a man in his thirties or forties with Graves' ophthalmopathy.

The chain has TRBV24-1 and TRBJ2-3; TRBD1 aligns across 8 bases. V trimming: 6 bases; J trimming: 0 bases; junction bases outside the gene matches: 13. CDR3 length: 18 amino acids. The germline CDR1 and CDR2 sequences are KGHDR and SFDVKD. The CDR3 protein is CATSSLGAGGDSTDTQYF. The CDR3 DNA is TGTGCCACCAGTTCTCTAGGGGCAGGGGGCGACAGCACAGATACGCAGTATTTT.

This clonotype has more than one count but fewer than ten. The V call is TRBV5-6, the J call TRBJ2-1, with 9 nucleotides matching TRBD2. This CDR3 contains 14 residues. V dropped 4 bases and J dropped 8; count of bases not matched to a gene: 7. Germline loops: CDR1 SGHDT, CDR2 YYEEEE. CDR3 nucleotides: TGTGCCAGCAGCACCGGGACTAGCTCCTATGAGCAGTTCTTC. Protein: CASSTGTSSYEQFF.

This chain joins TRBV6-5 and TRBJ2-1; TRBD1 matches at 9 bases. CDR1 and CDR2 from the germline V gene are MNHEY and SVGAGI. The V gene end was trimmed by 0 bases and the J gene end by 7 bases; junction bases not matched to a gene: 10. The CDR3 totals 17 residues. CDR3: CASSYSTGTGSGNEQFF. The CDR3 DNA sequence: TGTGCCAGCAGTTACTCGACCGGGACAGGGAGTGGGAATGAGCAGTTCTTC.

The sample holds a few counts of this clonotype. The V gene is TRBV5-1, the J gene TRBJ1-1; 7 bases line up with TRBD1. This CDR3 contains 14 residues. Germline V gene data show CDR1 as SGHRS and CDR2 as YFSETQ. After removal of 4 bases from V and 1 base from J, the junction contained 4 bases not matched to a gene. The CDR3 DNA is TGCGCCAGCAGCGCTGGGACAGCGAACACTGAAGCTTTCTTT. Its protein product is CASSAGTANTEAFF.

The chain is built from TRBV4-3 and TRBJ1-4; no definite D call. The CDR3 spans 15 residues. Germline V CDR1 and CDR2: LGHNA, YSLEER. V lost 5 bases to trimming and J lost 4 bases, with 14 bases between them. The chain's CDR3 is CASSSVGSSNEKLFF. The CDR3 DNA sequence: TGCGCCAGCAGCTCCGTAGGGTCAAGTAATGAAAAACTGTTTTTT.

Concerning this clonotype itself: A read error is possible here, since a much larger clone lies one base away. The chain employs TRBV2 and TRBJ2-3; no firm D call. The V end lost 2 bases, the J end lost 7 bases, and 7 bases lay between the germline ends. There are 12 residues in the CDR3. Germline V CDR1 and CDR2: SNHLY, FYNNEI. The CDR3 is CASSENPNTQYF. In DNA form, the CDR3 reads TGTGCCAGCAGTGAAAATCCCAATACGCAGTATTTT.

J is TRBJ2-5 and V is TRBV14, with D perhaps TRBD1 (5 bases). The CDR3 is 15 residues long. Germline-derived CDR1 and CDR2 are SGHDN and FVKESK. V was pared by 1 base and J by 5 bases, with 14 bases between. DNA for the CDR3: TGTGCCAGCAGCCAAGGGGGCTTCAGCCGTGAGACCCAGTACTTC. It encodes CASSQGGFSRETQYF. The full variable domain, its missing parts supplied by reference TRBV14 and TRBJ2-5, is EAGVTQFPSHSVIEKGQTVTLRCDPISGHDNLYWYRRVMGKEIKFLLHFVKESKQDESGMPNNRFLAERTGGTYSTLKVQPAELEDSGVYFCASSQGGFSRETQYFGPGTRLLVL.

This clonotype was seen a few times. The rearrangement uses TRBV6-5 and TRBJ2-5; 10 positions agree with TRBD1. Per germline, CDR1 MNHEY and CDR2 SVGAGI. The CDR3 spans 16 residues. Trimming cost V 2 bases and J 4 bases; bases outside gene matches: 7. Here the CDR3 reads CASSYGGTGVSETQYF. The CDR3 DNA is TGTGCCAGCAGTTACGGTGGGACAGGGGTTTCAGAGACCCAGTACTTC.

The chain combines TRBV20-1 with TRBJ1-6, with D uncertain. There are 14 residues in the CDR3. The germline V gene has CDR1 DFQATT and CDR2 SNEGSKA (reference sequence). V lost 5 bases and J lost 6, with 14 bases in between. CDR3 coding DNA: TGCAGTGCTGGTGGCGCGGGGAGTAATTCACCCCTCCACTTT. This encodes CSAGGAGSNSPLHF.

This clonotype was observed a handful of times. J is TRBJ1-2 and V is TRBV19; D is possibly TRBD1 (5 bases). The CDR3 has 13 residues. Deletions cut 6 bases from V and 3 bases from J, with 11 bases between. The germline CDR1 and CDR2 sequences are LNHDA and SQIVND (reference sequence). CDR3 sequence (DNA): TGTGCCAGTAGATGGGGGGAGGACTATGGCTACACCTTC. Its protein is CASRWGEDYGYTF.

The chain carries TRBV7-2 and TRBJ2-3; a possible D gene is TRBD2 (5 bases). The CDR3 consists of 15 residues. Trimming cost V 4 bases and J 5 bases, with 16 bases left between them. CDR1 is SGHTA, CDR2 FQGNSA, per germline. The CDR3 loop is CASSSGGLAIDTQYF. CDR3 DNA sequence: TGTGCCAGCAGCTCAGGAGGCCTAGCTATAGATACGCAGTATTTT.

The J gene is TRBJ2-1, the V gene TRBV6-2 or TRBV6-3; no firm D call. The CDR3 totals 13 residues. With 3 bases removed from V and 6 bases from J, the gap between germline ends came to 9 bases. Germline lookup yields CDR1 MNHEY and CDR2 SVGEGT. The CDR3 here is CASSYSLRNEQFF. The CDR3 nucleotides are TGTGCCAGCAGTTATTCCCTACGCAATGAGCAGTTCTTC.

This clonotype has a handful of counts. V is TRBV19 and J is TRBJ2-7; TRBD2 matches 9 bases. The CDR3 contains 14 residues. Per the germline V gene, CDR1 is LNHDA and CDR2 is SQIVND (reference sequence). V dropped 6 bases and J dropped 0; count of bases not matched to a gene: 3. The CDR3 is CASSTSGFSYEQYF. The DNA of the CDR3 is TGTGCCAGTAGCACTAGCGGGTTCTCCTACGAGCAGTACTTC.

As for this clonotype: Just one base apart from a much larger clone, this may be a read error. This chain joins TRBV3-1 and TRBJ2-2, with 11 positions matching TRBD2. This CDR3 has 18 amino acids. Germline CDR1 is LGHDT and CDR2 is YNNKEL (reference sequence). The junction had 10 bases not matched to a gene; V was cut back by 0 bases and J by 7 bases. In nucleotides, the CDR3 is TGTGCCAGCAGCCAAGATCCGGGCCTAGCGGGAGGAGGCGGGGAGCTGTTTTTT. As protein: CASSQDPGLAGGGGELFF.

The CDR3 spells CASSFLAGGRGETQYF. DNA of the CDR3: TGTGCCAGCAGCTTTCTAGCGGGAGGGCGGGGGGAGACCCAGTACTTC. V gene TRBV7-2 combines with J gene TRBJ2-5; TRBD2 aligns across 12 bases. V shed 3 bases and J 5 bases; nucleotides not matched to a gene: 7. Per the germline V gene, CDR1 is SGHTA and CDR2 is FQGNSA. The CDR3 covers 16 residues.

In its sample, this clonotype was seen many times. The CDR3 bases are TGTGCCAGCAGCCTAGGGGTCTCAGGGACCCCTCAGGGTGAGCAGTTCTTC. Protein: CASSLGVSGTPQGEQFF. The J gene is TRBJ2-1, the V gene TRBV7-2; possibly TRBD1 or TRBD2 for D (5 bases each). Germline V lookup: CDR1 SGHTA, CDR2 FQGNSA. The CDR3 is 17 amino acids. The V end lost 5 bases, the J end lost 9 bases, and 26 bases lay between the germline ends.